Shown below are 3 T cell receptor beta chains from a single sample sequenced in a study of blood T cell repertoires in COVID-19. Clones were read by immunoSEQ multiplex PCR, and TCRdb kept only the in-frame ones, dropping some. The data show around 270,000 clones, 70% to 90% seen once. The specimen sequenced was peripheral blood. These receptors all come from a woman aged 50 to 60 with acute or convalescent COVID-19.

The chain is built from TRBV12-3 or TRBV12-4 and TRBJ1-5; D not certain. With 6 bases removed from V and 0 bases from J, the gap between germline ends came to 3 bases. This CDR3 is built from 12 residues. For the CDR3, the DNA is TGTGCCAGCAGCAATAGCAATCAGCCCCAGCATTTT. Translating it yields CASSNSNQPQHF.

This clone has only one observation. The chain carries TRBV7-2 and TRBJ2-7; perhaps TRBD1 as D (5 bases). Germline V gene lookup returns CDR1 SGHTA and CDR2 FQGNSA. The V gene lost 1 base and the J gene lost 3 bases, with 19 bases spanning the gap. The CDR3 consists of 17 residues. This chain's CDR3 is CASSLGQRQWRFYEQYF. In DNA form, the CDR3 reads TGTGCCAGCAGCTTAGGGCAGAGACAGTGGCGCTTCTACGAGCAGTACTTC.

This chain joins TRBV5-5 and TRBJ2-1, with TRBD2 as a possible D gene (6 bases). Germline CDR1 SGHKS, CDR2 YYEKEE (reference sequence). The length of the CDR3 is 16 residues. V lost 1 base, J lost 4 bases, and 15 bases lay in between. CDR3 sequence (DNA): TGTGCCAGCAGCTTGCTACGGGGGAAAATTTACAATGAGCAGTTCTTC. It encodes CASSLLRGKIYNEQFF.